This T cell receptor beta chain was profiled in a study of shared clonotypes between healthy human individuals (dated by TCRdb to the early 2020s). Study-wide context: Three men and two women, aged 18 to 49 years, made up the cohort. Per donor, three plates each were used for CD4 naive and CD4 memory, two for CD8 naive, and one for CD8 memory. To estimate repertoire size and how much clonotypes are shared between individuals, the study performed deep sequencing of blood TCR repertoires from 4 to 6 healthy adults. Libraries were prepared and TCR repertoires were sequenced by different laboratories using diverse techniques, in order to increase sequencing depth and limit assay-specific biases. Per donor, leukapheresis produced somewhere between about 0.9 and 9.5 billion PBMCs. On the study overall, not on this receptor specifically: Even with the large sequencing depth, rarefaction of the sorted-subset datasets indicated that sequencing was incomplete. Sampling was restricted to blood, and TCR repertoires in tissues likely differ from the TCR repertoires found in blood. Compared with non-shared clonotypes, clonotypes shared by all four sorted-subset donors had higher generation probabilities. Naive subsets generally had larger estimated clonotype richness than memory subsets did. Pairwise subsampling indicated that sequencing depth was expected to affect the degree of clonotype sharing among donors. Sharing across several donors was observed for approximately 4.6% of naive CD4, about 4% of naive CD8, around 2.5% of memory CD4, and roughly 0.43% of memory CD8 clonotypes. Because the study included a small number of donors, the genetic and exposure-history diversity represented was limited.

With regard to this clone: Its target antigen remains unknown. No clone much larger than this one lies a single base away; base qualities are absent.

Healthy HIV-negative adults with no recently reported acute infections or vaccinations were included as donors. Only Caucasian adults living in Nashville, Tennessee, USA were represented among the donors. CD4+ T cells were enriched by magnetic negative selection; naive cells were then positively selected on CD45RA, and the negative fraction formed the memory subset. Blood was collected by leukapheresis, and PBMCs were isolated by Ficoll-Histopaque density gradient centrifugation and then cryopreserved in liquid nitrogen vapor phase. Purity and quantity of every magnetically sorted T cell population were checked by analytical flow cytometry. From each sorted fraction, genomic DNA was isolated and quantified by UV absorbance on a Nanodrop 2000c. The CDR3 has 16 amino acids, counting the end cysteine and phenylalanine. Just CDR3 DNA is preserved here, 48 bases in frame from base 1. From the germline V gene, CDR1 is SGHTA and CDR2 is FQGTGA. Deletion took 2 bases off V and 0 bases off J, with a span of 14 bases between the germline ends.

Using the deep immunoSEQ assay, multiplex PCR amplified TCR CDR3 regions from genomic DNA. For each cell subset, the extracted genomic DNA was distributed evenly across all wells of several immunoSEQ 96-well plates, and each plate served as one replicate. Each replicate PCR for sorted subsets received roughly 200 ng genomic DNA, equal to tens of thousands of T cell genomes. Purified libraries were quantified with a Qubit 3.0 fluorometer, sized on a Bioanalyzer 2100, and re-quantified with the KAPA Library Quantification kit. A separate single-read 150-cycle Illumina NextSeq 550 flow cell was used to sequence each immunoSEQ 96-well plate. Per the source publication's procedure: Because the immunoSEQ output included only junctional sequences and no quality scores, the filtering could not be the same as the filtering used for full-length reads. Sequences were annotated with PyIR, a Python wrapper for IgBLAST v1.9, using IMGT germline references to assign V/J genes and CDR3. Reads were filtered out if the reads had weak V/J assignments (E-value above 1e-6), no CDR3, stop codons, out-of-frame junctions, or ambiguous translated residues. V3J clonotypes were defined by identical inferred V gene, J gene, and CDR3 amino acid sequence. To compute the percentage overlap between repertoires, the number of shared unique clonotypes was divided by the size of the smaller repertoire. RTK rarefaction, the Chao1 estimator, and Recon v2.1 estimates of unobserved clonotypes were used to assess repertoire richness. Generation probabilities for all TCRbeta clonotypes obtained by the gDNA method from a few donors were computed using OLGA. TCRdb took over this immuneACCESS table, retaining in-frame rearrangements with V and J assigned. Such tables are incomplete; in checked studies, under half of the missing clones stem from an unresolved V gene, and the remainder is unexplained. The V and J calls and clone size were taken over from that table, and D and trimming were inferred from the DNA. The sample yields around 340,000 clones; roughly 80% were counted once. 10% of the sample lies in the top ten.

The rearranged segments are TRBV7-3 and TRBJ2-7; the D gene lacks a confident call. This clonotype was sampled from a man aged 30-40 years in good health. Sequencing used memory CD4+ T cells sorted from blood. The meaning of the sample's cell subset or site label: CD45RA-negative fraction. The CDR3 has the sequence CASSLEPPRVSYEQYF. The nucleotide sequence is given as TGTGCCAGCAGCTTAGAGCCTCCCCGGGTCTCCTACGAGCAGTACTTC.